This TCR beta chain was sequenced in a study of cytomegalovirus exposure and HLA in healthy donors. The CDR3 covers 15 residues. V shed 5 bases, J shed 6 bases, and the junction held 9 bases outside the gene matches. Looked up from germline, CDR1 is SGHTA and CDR2 is FQGNSA. The PCR used 60 Vbeta and 13 Jbeta primers. The repertoire was sequenced with immunoSEQ multiplex PCR; TCRdb's copy has only in-frame clones and lacks some. The profile shows around 220,000 clones, less than 80% of them singletons. In its sample, this clone was seen a few times. The rearrangement uses TRBV7-2 and TRBJ2-1; 8 bases align to TRBD1. The sample taken for sequencing was PBMCs. The TCR comes from a girl aged 2 to 9 in good health and CMV-seronegative. The CDR3 DNA follows: TGTGCCAGCAGCGCCAGAGACAGGGGCGGCAATGAGCAGTTCTTC. Its protein product is CASSARDRGGNEQFF.